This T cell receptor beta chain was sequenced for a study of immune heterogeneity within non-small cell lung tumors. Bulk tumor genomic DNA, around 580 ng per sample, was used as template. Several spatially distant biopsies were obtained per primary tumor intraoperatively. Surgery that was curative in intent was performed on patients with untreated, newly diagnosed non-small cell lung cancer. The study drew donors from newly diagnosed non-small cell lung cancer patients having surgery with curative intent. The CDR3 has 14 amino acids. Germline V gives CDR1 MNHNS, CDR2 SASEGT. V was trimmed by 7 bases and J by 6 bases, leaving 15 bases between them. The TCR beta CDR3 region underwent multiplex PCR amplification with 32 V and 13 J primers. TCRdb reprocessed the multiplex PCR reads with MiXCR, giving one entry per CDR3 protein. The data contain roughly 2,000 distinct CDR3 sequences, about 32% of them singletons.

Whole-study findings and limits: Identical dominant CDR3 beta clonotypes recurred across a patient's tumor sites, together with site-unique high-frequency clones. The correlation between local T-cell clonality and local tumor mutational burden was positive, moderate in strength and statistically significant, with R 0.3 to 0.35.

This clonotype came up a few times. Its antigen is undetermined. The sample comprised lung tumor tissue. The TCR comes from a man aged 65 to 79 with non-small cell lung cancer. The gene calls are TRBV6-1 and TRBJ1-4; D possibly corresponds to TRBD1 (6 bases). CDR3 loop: CASIRGRSDEKLFF. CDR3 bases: TGTGCCAGCATTAGGGGGAGGTCAGATGAAAAACTGTTTTTT.